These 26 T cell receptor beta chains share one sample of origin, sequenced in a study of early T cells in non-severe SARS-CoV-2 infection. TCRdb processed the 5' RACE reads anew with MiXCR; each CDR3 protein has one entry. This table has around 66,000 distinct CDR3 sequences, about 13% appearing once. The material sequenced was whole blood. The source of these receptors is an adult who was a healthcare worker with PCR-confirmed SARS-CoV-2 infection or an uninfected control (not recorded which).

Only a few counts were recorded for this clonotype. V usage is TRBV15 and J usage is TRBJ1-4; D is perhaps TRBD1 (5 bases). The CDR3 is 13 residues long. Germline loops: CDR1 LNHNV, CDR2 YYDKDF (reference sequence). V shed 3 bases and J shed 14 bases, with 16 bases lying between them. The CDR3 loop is CATSSFSREDLFF. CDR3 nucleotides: TGTGCCACCAGCAGCTTCTCCAGGGAGGACCTGTTTTTT.

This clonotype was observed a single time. CDR3 sequence: CASSQLIGELFF. As DNA, the CDR3 is TGTGCCAGCAGTCAGCTTATCGGGGAGCTGTTTTTT. This chain connects TRBV28 to TRBJ2-2, with D uncertain. The CDR3 consists of 12 residues. The V and J ends lost 5 bases and 7 bases respectively, with 8 bases between them. Germline V lookup: CDR1 MDHEN, CDR2 SYDVKM.

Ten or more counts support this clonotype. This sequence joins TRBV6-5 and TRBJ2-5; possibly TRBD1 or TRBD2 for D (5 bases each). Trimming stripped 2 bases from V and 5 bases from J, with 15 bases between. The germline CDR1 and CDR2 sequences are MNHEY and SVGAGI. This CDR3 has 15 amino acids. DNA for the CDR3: TGTGCCAGCAGTTACCAGGCGGATTGGGGGGAGACCCAGTACTTC. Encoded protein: CASSYQADWGETQYF.

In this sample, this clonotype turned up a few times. For the CDR3, the DNA is TGTGCCAGCAGCTCGGACGCGGAGCTGTTTTTT. This sequence encodes CASSSDAELFF. V and J are TRBV7-3 and TRBJ2-2; D gene unclear. The germline CDR1 and CDR2 sequences are SGHTA and FQGTGA. The CDR3 runs 11 residues. Between the trimmed V and J ends, which lost 4 bases and 10 bases, there was a span of 7 bases.

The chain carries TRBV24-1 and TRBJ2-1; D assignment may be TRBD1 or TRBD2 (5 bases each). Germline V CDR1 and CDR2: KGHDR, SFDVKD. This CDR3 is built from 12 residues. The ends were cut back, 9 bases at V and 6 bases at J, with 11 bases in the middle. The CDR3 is CATGTEVNEQFF. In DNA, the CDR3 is TGTGCCACCGGGACGGAAGTCAATGAGCAGTTCTTC.

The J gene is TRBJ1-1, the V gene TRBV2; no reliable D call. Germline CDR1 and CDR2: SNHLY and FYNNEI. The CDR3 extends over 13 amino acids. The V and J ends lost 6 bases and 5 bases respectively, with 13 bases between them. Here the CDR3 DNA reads TGTGCCAGCAGAGATCTAGGGAAAACTGAAGCTTTCTTT. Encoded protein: CASRDLGKTEAFF.

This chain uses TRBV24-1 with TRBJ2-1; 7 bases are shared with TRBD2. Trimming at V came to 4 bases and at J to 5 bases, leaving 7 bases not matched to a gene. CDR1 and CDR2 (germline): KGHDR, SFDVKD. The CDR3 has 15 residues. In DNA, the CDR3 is TGTGCCACCAGTGACCTAAACGGACTAGACAATGAGCAGTTCTTC. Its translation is CATSDLNGLDNEQFF.

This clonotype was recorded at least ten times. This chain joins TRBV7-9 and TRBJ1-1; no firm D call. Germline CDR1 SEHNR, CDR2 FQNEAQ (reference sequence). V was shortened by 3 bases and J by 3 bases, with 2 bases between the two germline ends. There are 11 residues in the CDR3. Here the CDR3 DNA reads TGTGCCAGCAGCTTGGACACTGAAGCTTTCTTT. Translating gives CASSLDTEAFF. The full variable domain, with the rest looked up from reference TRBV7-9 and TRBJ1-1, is DTGVSQNPRHKITKRGQNVTFRCDPISEHNRLYWYRQTLGQGPEFLTYFQNEAQLEKSRLLSDRFSAERPKGSFSTLEIQRTEQGDSAMYLCASSLDTEAFFGQGTRLTVV.

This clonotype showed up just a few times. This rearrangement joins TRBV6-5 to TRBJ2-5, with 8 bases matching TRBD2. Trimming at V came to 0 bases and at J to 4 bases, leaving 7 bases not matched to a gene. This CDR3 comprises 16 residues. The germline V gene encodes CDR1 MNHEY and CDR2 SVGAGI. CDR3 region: CASSYSTGRAGETQYF. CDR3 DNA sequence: TGTGCCAGCAGTTACTCGACCGGGAGGGCCGGAGAGACCCAGTACTTC.

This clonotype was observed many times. The CDR3 coding sequence is TGCAGCGTTGATATACAGAACACCGGGGAGCTGTTTTTT. It yields the protein CSVDIQNTGELFF. The chain has TRBV29-1 and TRBJ2-2; unclear D gene. The CDR3 loop spans 13 amino acids. Germline CDR1 reads SQVTM; CDR2 reads ANQGSEA. Trimming left V 3 bases short and J 1 base short, with 6 bases between.

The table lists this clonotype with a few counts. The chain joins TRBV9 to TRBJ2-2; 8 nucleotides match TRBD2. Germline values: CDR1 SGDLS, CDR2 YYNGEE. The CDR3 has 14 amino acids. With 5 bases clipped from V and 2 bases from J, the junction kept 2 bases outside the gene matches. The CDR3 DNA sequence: TGTGCCAGCAGGAGCGGGAGAAACACCGGGGAGCTGTTTTTT. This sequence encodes CASRSGRNTGELFF.

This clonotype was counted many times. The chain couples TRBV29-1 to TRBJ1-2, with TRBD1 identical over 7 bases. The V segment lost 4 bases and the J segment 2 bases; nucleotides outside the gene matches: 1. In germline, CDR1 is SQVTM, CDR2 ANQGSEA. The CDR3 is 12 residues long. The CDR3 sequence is CSVVGGNYGYTF. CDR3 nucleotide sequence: TGCAGCGTTGTAGGGGGCAACTATGGCTACACCTTC.

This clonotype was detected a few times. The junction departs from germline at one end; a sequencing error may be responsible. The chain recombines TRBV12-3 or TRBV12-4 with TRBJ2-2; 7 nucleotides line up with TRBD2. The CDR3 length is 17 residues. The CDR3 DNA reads TGTGCCGGCAGTTTAAGGGCTAGCGGCTCTAGGGGCGGGGAGCTGTTTTTT. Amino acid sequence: CAGSLRASGSRGGELFF.

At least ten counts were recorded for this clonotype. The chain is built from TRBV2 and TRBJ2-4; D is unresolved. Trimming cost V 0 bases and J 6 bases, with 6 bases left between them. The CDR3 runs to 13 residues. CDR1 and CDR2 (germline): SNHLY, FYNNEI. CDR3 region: CASSEARLNIQYF. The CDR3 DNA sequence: TGTGCCAGCAGTGAAGCACGGCTAAACATTCAGTACTTC. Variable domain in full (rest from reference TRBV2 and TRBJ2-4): EPEVTQTPSHQVTQMGQEVILRCVPISNHLYFYWYRQILGQKVEFLVSFYNNEISEKSEIFDDQFSVERPDGSNFTLKIRSTKLEDSAMYFCASSEARLNIQYFGAGTRLSVL.

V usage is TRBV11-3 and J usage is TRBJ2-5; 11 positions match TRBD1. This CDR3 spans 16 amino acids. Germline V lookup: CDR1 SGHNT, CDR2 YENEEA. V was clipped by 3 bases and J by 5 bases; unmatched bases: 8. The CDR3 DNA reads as TGTGCCAGCAGCTTCAGGGACAGGGGGTTTCAGGAGACCCAGTACTTC. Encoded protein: CASSFRDRGFQETQYF.

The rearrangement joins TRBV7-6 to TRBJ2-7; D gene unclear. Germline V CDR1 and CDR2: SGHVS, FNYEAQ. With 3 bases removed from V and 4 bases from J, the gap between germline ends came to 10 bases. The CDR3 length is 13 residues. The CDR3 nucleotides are TGTGCCAGCAGCTTTTTGGACGGATACGAGCAGTACTTC. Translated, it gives CASSFLDGYEQYF.

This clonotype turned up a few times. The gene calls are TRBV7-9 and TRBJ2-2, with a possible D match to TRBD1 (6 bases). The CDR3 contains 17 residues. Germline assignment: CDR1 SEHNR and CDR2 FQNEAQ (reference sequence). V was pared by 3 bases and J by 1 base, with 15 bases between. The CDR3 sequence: CASSFPDRTWNTGELFF. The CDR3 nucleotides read TGTGCCAGCAGCTTCCCGGACAGAACGTGGAACACCGGGGAGCTGTTTTTT.

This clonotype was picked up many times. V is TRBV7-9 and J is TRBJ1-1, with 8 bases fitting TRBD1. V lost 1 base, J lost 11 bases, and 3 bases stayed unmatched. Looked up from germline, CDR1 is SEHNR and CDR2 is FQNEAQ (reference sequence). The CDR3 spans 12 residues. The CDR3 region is CASSLGDRSAFF. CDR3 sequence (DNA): TGTGCCAGCAGCTTAGGGGACAGGAGCGCTTTCTTT.

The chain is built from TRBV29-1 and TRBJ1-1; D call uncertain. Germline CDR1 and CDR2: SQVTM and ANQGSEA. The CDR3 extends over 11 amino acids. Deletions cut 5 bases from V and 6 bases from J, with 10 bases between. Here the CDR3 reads CSVSGFSEAFF. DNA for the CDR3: TGCAGCGTTTCGGGGTTTTCTGAAGCTTTCTTT.

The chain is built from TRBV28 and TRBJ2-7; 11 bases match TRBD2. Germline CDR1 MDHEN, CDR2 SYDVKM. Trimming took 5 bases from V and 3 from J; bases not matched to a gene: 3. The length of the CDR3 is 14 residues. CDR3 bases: TGTGCCAGCAGTCCCACTAGCGGGAGCTACGAGCAGTACTTC. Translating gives CASSPTSGSYEQYF.

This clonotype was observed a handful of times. The CDR3 nucleotides read TGCAGTGCTAGAAAAGGGTCGGGAGGCATCTACGAGCAGTACTTC. Translated, it gives CSARKGSGGIYEQYF. The gene calls are TRBV20-1 and TRBJ2-7; the match to TRBD2 covers 7 bases. The CDR3 contains 15 residues. Germline loops: CDR1 DFQATT, CDR2 SNEGSKA (reference sequence). After removal of 2 bases from V and 3 bases from J, the junction contained 10 bases not matched to a gene.

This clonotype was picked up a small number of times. The CDR3 region is CASSIPGTPAYEQYF. For the CDR3, the DNA is TGTGCCAGCAGTATCCCCGGGACACCGGCCTACGAGCAGTACTTC. This chain joins TRBV6-2 or TRBV6-3 and TRBJ2-7; a possible D gene is TRBD1 (6 bases). The germline gives CDR1 MNHEY, CDR2 SVGEGT. The CDR3 consists of 15 residues. The ends were cut back, 5 bases at V and 2 bases at J, with 16 bases in the middle.

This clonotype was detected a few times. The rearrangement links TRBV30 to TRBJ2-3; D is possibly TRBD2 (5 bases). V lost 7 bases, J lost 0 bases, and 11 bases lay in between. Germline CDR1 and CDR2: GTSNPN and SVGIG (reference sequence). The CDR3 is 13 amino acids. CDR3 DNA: TGTGCCTTAGGGAGTTTTAGCACAGATACGCAGTATTTT. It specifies CALGSFSTDTQYF.

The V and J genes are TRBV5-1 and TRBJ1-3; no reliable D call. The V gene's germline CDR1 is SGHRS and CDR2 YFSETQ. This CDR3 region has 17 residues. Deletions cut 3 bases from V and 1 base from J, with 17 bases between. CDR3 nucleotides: TGCGCCAGCAGCTCCTGGCCACCCGGCAGATCTGGAAACACCATATATTTT. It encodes CASSSWPPGRSGNTIYF. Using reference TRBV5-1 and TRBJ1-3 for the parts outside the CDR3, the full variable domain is KAGVTQTPRYLIKTRGQQVTLSCSPISGHRSVSWYQQTPGQGLQFLFEYFSETQRNKGNFPGRFSGRQFSNSRSEMNVSTLELGDSALYLCASSSWPPGRSGNTIYFGEGSWLTVV.

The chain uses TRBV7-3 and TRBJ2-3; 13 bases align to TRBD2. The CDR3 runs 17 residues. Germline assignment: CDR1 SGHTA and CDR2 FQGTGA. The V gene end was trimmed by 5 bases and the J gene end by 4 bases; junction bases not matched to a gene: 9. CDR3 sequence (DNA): TGTGCCAGCAGCCTTGGACTAGCGGGAGTGAGTGCAGATACGCAGTATTTT. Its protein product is CASSLGLAGVSADTQYF.

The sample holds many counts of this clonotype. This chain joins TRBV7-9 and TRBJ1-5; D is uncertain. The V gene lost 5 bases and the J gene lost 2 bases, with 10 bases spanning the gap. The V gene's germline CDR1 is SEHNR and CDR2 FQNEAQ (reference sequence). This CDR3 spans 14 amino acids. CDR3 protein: CASSQGGGNQPQHF. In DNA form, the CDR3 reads TGTGCCAGCAGCCAAGGCGGGGGCAATCAGCCCCAGCATTTT.